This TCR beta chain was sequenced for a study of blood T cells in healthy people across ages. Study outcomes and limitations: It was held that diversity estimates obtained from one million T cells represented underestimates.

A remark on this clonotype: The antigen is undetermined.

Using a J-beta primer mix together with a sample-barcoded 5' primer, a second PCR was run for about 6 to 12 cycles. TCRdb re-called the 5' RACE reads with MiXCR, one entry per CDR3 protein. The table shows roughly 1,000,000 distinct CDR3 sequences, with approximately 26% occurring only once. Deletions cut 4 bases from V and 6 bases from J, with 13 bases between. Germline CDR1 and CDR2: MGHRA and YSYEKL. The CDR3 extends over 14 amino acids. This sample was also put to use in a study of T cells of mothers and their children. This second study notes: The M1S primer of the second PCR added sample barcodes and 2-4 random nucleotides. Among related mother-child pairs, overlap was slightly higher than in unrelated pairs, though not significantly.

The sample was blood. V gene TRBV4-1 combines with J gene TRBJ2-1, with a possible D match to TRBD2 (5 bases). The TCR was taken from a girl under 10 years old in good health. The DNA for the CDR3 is TGCGCCAGCAGCCGAGGGTTGCCCCCCAATGAGCAGTTCTTC. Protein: CASSRGLPPNEQFF.